These 18 T cell receptor beta chains came from one sample sequenced in a study of blood T cells in healthy people across ages. Together with a sample-barcoded 5' primer, a J-beta primer mix was included in a second PCR lasting roughly 6 to 12 cycles. From the 5' RACE reads, TCRdb called clonotypes with MiXCR, one entry per CDR3 protein. The table records about 1.8 million distinct CDR3 sequences, around half of them present only once. Sequenced sample: blood. The receptors were sampled from a middle-aged woman in good health.

The chain recombines TRBV7-8 with TRBJ2-7; D unclear. CDR1 is SGHVS, CDR2 FQNEAQ, per germline. V lost 2 bases and J lost 3, with 8 bases in between. The CDR3 is 13 residues long. This CDR3 is CASSLTYLYEQYF. The CDR3 region has the DNA TGTGCCAGCAGCTTAACCTACCTCTACGAGCAGTACTTC.

This chain connects TRBV4-3 to TRBJ2-1, with TRBD2 matching over 9 bases. V lost 1 base and J lost 4; bases outside the gene matches: 5. The germline gives CDR1 LGHNA, CDR2 YSLEER. The CDR3 is 16 amino acids. The chain's CDR3 is CASSQVSGGWYNEQFF. The CDR3 bases are TGCGCCAGCAGCCAAGTTAGCGGGGGTTGGTACAATGAGCAGTTCTTC.

The J gene is TRBJ2-1, the V gene TRBV20-1; the D is unclear. The V end was cut by 0 bases, the J end by 1 base, with 13 bases between. CDR1 is DFQATT, CDR2 SNEGSKA, per germline (reference sequence). The CDR3 covers 16 residues. CDR3 loop: CSARDLSAASYNEQFF. The CDR3 DNA follows: TGCAGTGCTAGAGATTTATCGGCAGCTTCCTACAATGAGCAGTTCTTC.

This clonotype was recorded a few times. The chain has TRBV20-1 and TRBJ2-7; the match to TRBD1 covers 7 bases. This CDR3 is 15 amino acids long. V lost 0 bases to trimming and J lost 4 bases; unmatched junction nucleotides: 9. The germline V gene encodes CDR1 DFQATT and CDR2 SNEGSKA (reference sequence). The CDR3 bases are TGCAGTGCTAGAGATCGTCCAGGGGGAACTTACGAGCAGTACTTC. It specifies CSARDRPGGTYEQYF.

The V call is TRBV20-1, the J call TRBJ2-1; D might be TRBD2 (6 bases). Germline CDR1 reads DFQATT; CDR2 reads SNEGSKA (reference sequence). V was shortened by 4 bases and J by 6 bases, with 16 bases between the two germline ends. The CDR3 loop spans 14 amino acids. CDR3 coding DNA: TGCAGTGCTAAAGAACTAGCCGATTTCAATGAGCAGTTCTTC. This gives the protein CSAKELADFNEQFF.

This chain joins TRBV20-1 and TRBJ2-3; D gene unclear. The CDR3 sequence is 15 residues long. Germline assignment: CDR1 DFQATT and CDR2 SNEGSKA (reference sequence). Trimming shortened V by 5 bases and J by 2 bases, and 17 bases separated the two germline ends. The DNA for the CDR3 is TGCAGTGCTGACTCCCCTACCTCAATCACAGATACGCAGTATTTT. As protein: CSADSPTSITDTQYF.

V gene TRBV12-3 or TRBV12-4 combines with J gene TRBJ1-5, with 7 bases lining up with TRBD1. The CDR3 covers 13 residues. Losses at the gene ends were 7 bases for V and 6 bases for J; bases not matched to a gene: 6. CDR3 protein: CASKGGRGQPQHF. CDR3 in DNA: TGTGCCAGCAAAGGGGGCCGGGGTCAGCCCCAGCATTTT.

The chain carries TRBV29-1 and TRBJ2-5; 9 bases are a match to TRBD1. The CDR3 length is 13 residues. Germline loops: CDR1 SQVTM, CDR2 ANQGSEA. V gave up 4 bases and J gave up 11 bases; unmatched junction bases: 11. CDR3 DNA: TGCAGCGTTGTAGGGACAGGGAGGTGGGAGCAGTACTTC. Protein product: CSVVGTGRWEQYF.

The V and J genes are TRBV5-6 and TRBJ2-1; TRBD1 agrees at 8 bases. This CDR3 spans 15 amino acids. The V gene end was trimmed by 2 bases and the J gene end by 6 bases; junction bases not matched to a gene: 7. Germline V CDR1 and CDR2: SGHDT, YYEEEE. CDR3 sequence reads: CASSFTGQVVNEQFF. CDR3 coding DNA: TGTGCCAGCAGCTTTACGGGACAGGTAGTCAATGAGCAGTTCTTC.

Only a few counts were recorded for this clonotype. Here the CDR3 reads CSAPGLAGGPSKNIQYF. The CDR3 DNA sequence: TGCAGTGCACCGGGACTAGCGGGGGGGCCGTCCAAAAACATTCAGTACTTC. This sequence joins TRBV20-1 and TRBJ2-4; 16 bases are shared with TRBD2. The CDR3 contains 17 residues. The germline V gene encodes CDR1 DFQATT and CDR2 SNEGSKA (reference sequence). V gave up 6 bases and J gave up 2 bases; unmatched junction bases: 7.

The V gene is TRBV7-9, the J gene TRBJ1-1; no clear D. The V end was cut by 1 base, the J end by 1 base, with 10 bases between. The CDR3 sequence is 15 residues long. CDR1 SEHNR and CDR2 FQNEAQ come from the germline V gene (reference sequence). The CDR3 reads CASSLVAGRNTEAFF. CDR3 DNA sequence: TGTGCCAGCAGCTTAGTAGCTGGGAGGAACACTGAAGCTTTCTTT.

The chain carries TRBV9 and TRBJ1-1; D remains unclear. Germline CDR1 reads SGDLS; CDR2 reads YYNGEE. The CDR3 has 14 residues. The V gene lost 2 bases and the J gene lost 0 bases, with 8 bases spanning the gap. The CDR3 sequence: CASSVIPLNTEAFF. CDR3 DNA sequence: TGTGCCAGCAGCGTGATTCCATTGAACACTGAAGCTTTCTTT.

The V and J genes are TRBV6-6 and TRBJ2-5, with D unclear. V was cut by 4 bases and J by 4 bases, with 16 bases left in between. There are 15 residues in the CDR3. Looked up from germline, CDR1 is MNHNY and CDR2 is SVGAGI (reference sequence). CDR3 coding DNA: TGTGCCAGCAGTTCTCTCGATCCCGGCTCAGAGACCCAGTACTTC. Protein sequence: CASSSLDPGSETQYF.

This clonotype was picked up many times. The rearrangement uses TRBV7-2 and TRBJ2-4, with D hard to call. V was trimmed by 4 bases and J by 6 bases, leaving 10 bases between them. The CDR3 spans 13 residues. CDR1 is SGHTA and CDR2 is FQGNSA in the germline V gene. The CDR3 bases are TGTGCCAGCAGCTCCAACTACGCAAACATTCAGTACTTC. This codes for CASSSNYANIQYF.

V usage is TRBV4-3 and J usage is TRBJ1-6; D is possibly TRBD1 (5 bases). V was pared by 0 bases and J by 7 bases, with 10 bases between. There are 15 residues in the CDR3. Germline CDR1 reads LGHNA; CDR2 reads YSLEER. The DNA for the CDR3 is TGCGCCAGCAGCCAAGAAGGGGTGGCGAATTCACCCCTCCACTTT. This sequence encodes CASSQEGVANSPLHF.

The gene calls are TRBV29-1 and TRBJ1-1; D is unclear. The germline CDR1 and CDR2 sequences are SQVTM and ANQGSEA. V shed 6 bases and J shed 9 bases, with 11 bases lying between them. This CDR3 contains 10 residues. This chain's CDR3 is CSVTEMKAFF. The CDR3 DNA reads TGCAGCGTCACGGAAATGAAAGCTTTCTTT.

The rearrangement links TRBV12-3 or TRBV12-4 to TRBJ1-5; 8 bases line up with TRBD1. The CDR3 covers 14 residues. V was clipped by 6 bases and J by 7 bases; unmatched bases: 8. CDR3 sequence reads: CASRGDRGDQPQHF. The CDR3 coding sequence is TGTGCCAGCAGAGGTGACAGGGGAGACCAGCCCCAGCATTTT.

The chain combines TRBV7-9 with TRBJ2-5; TRBD1 matches 10 bases. This CDR3 has 12 residues. Germline V gene data show CDR1 as SEHNR and CDR2 as FQNEAQ (reference sequence). V lost 1 base and J lost 13; bases outside the gene matches: 3. The CDR3 DNA follows: TGTGCCAGCAGCTTAGGGACAGGGGGTACGTACTTC. Translating gives CASSLGTGGTYF.